The 20 T cell receptor beta chains below all came from one sample that was sequenced in a study of cytomegalovirus exposure and HLA in healthy donors. Profiling relied on immunoSEQ multiplex PCR, and the TCRdb table lists in-frame clones only, not all of them. The sample includes more than 300,000 clones, 80% to 90% of them seen just once. Sequencing was carried out using PBMCs. Receptors originate from a woman under 30 in good health and CMV-seronegative.

Of note for this clone: The sample holds other DNA sequences that translate to the same CDR3. This rearrangement joins TRBV27 to TRBJ2-1; TRBD2 agrees at 9 bases. CDR3 length: 15 amino acids. Germline CDR1 MNHEY, CDR2 SMNVEV (reference sequence). The ends lost 2 bases at V and 1 base at J; junction bases unmatched: 0. The CDR3 spells CASSLAGGSYNEQFF. CDR3 bases: TGTGCCAGCAGTTTAGCGGGGGGGTCCTACAATGAGCAGTTCTTC.

The genes are TRBV5-4 and TRBJ2-6; a weak D match, TRBD2 (5 bases). There are 18 residues in the CDR3. Germline V gives CDR1 SGHNT, CDR2 YYREEE (reference sequence). V was clipped by 2 bases and J by 0 bases, with 15 bases between them. The CDR3 reads CASSFPGESHSGANVLTF. CDR3 DNA sequence: TGTGCCAGCAGCTTCCCCGGGGAATCCCACTCTGGGGCCAACGTCCTGACTTTC.

The chain employs TRBV6-1 and TRBJ2-7; D may be TRBD1 (8 bases). The V gene's germline CDR1 is MNHNS and CDR2 SASEGT. V dropped 10 bases and J dropped 6 bases, with 19 bases sitting between them. The CDR3 covers 13 residues. The CDR3 bases are TGTGCCATCTTTTATACAGGGGGGGTCGAGCAGTACTTC. This encodes CAIFYTGGVEQYF.

The V gene is TRBV5-6, the J gene TRBJ2-3; TRBD2 matches at 10 bases. The germline gives CDR1 SGHDT, CDR2 YYEEEE. The V and J ends lost 3 bases and 7 bases, in that order; junction bases with no gene match: 11. This CDR3 spans 16 amino acids. The CDR3 protein is CASSSYGGSGRNTQYF. CDR3 DNA: TGTGCCAGCAGCTCCTATGGGGGTAGCGGGAGGAATACGCAGTATTTT.

This rearrangement joins TRBV27 to TRBJ2-1; TRBD2 matches at 7 bases. Trimming removed 5 bases from V and 9 bases from J; junction bases left unmatched: 10. The germline CDR1 and CDR2 sequences are MNHEY and SMNVEV (reference sequence). The CDR3 runs to 14 residues. The CDR3 region is CASSELQGGTEQFF. CDR3 DNA: TGTGCCAGCAGTGAATTGCAGGGAGGGACTGAGCAGTTCTTC.

V usage is TRBV6-5 and J usage is TRBJ1-2; 7 nucleotides align to TRBD1. The germline V gene encodes CDR1 MNHEY and CDR2 SVGAGI. The CDR3 is 13 residues long. The trim removed 7 bases at V and 8 bases at J, leaving 10 bases unmatched. CDR3 nucleotides: TGTGCCAGCAAAATAGGGGGCGCAGAGGGCTACACCTTC. Protein sequence: CASKIGGAEGYTF.

This clone was observed once. The CDR3 DNA is TGTGCCAGCAGTGAAGCGAGGAGACAGGGGGTCTATGGCTACACCTTC. Translating it yields CASSEARRQGVYGYTF. V gene TRBV6-1 combines with J gene TRBJ1-2, with 9 positions matching TRBD1. The germline gives CDR1 MNHNS, CDR2 SASEGT. The CDR3 runs to 16 residues. V gave up 0 bases and J gave up 4 bases; unmatched junction bases: 6.

This chain joins TRBV7-8 and TRBJ2-1; D perhaps matches TRBD2 (6 bases). V shed 11 bases and J shed 0 bases, with 14 bases lying between them. Germline CDR1 SGHVS, CDR2 FQNEAQ. This CDR3 is built from 14 residues. The CDR3 nucleotides are TGTGCCCCAAGCGGGTACTCCTCCTACAATGAGCAGTTCTTC. Its translation: CAPSGYSSYNEQFF.

This chain connects TRBV7-2 to TRBJ2-6; D possibly corresponds to TRBD2 (5 bases). This CDR3 comprises 13 residues. Trimming removed 8 bases at V and 0 bases at J, with 5 bases between. Germline-derived CDR1 and CDR2 are SGHTA and FQGNSA. This chain's CDR3 is CASEGSGANVLTF. In DNA, the CDR3 is TGTGCCAGCGAGGGCTCTGGGGCCAACGTCCTGACTTTC.

This chain uses TRBV19 with TRBJ2-1, with 9 bases matching TRBD2. The germline gives CDR1 LNHDA, CDR2 SQIVND (reference sequence). There are 15 residues in the CDR3. Trimming removed 7 bases from V and 10 bases from J; junction bases left unmatched: 14. The CDR3 loop reads CASMPGLAGSLEQFF. In DNA, the CDR3 is TGTGCCAGTATGCCGGGGCTAGCGGGATCCCTCGAGCAGTTCTTC.

This sequence joins TRBV2 and TRBJ1-5; 12 bases map to TRBD1. The CDR3 has 15 residues. Looked up from germline, CDR1 is SNHLY and CDR2 is FYNNEI. The V and J ends lost 7 bases and 6 bases, in that order; junction bases with no gene match: 7. CDR3 in DNA: TGTGCCAGCACACTCGGGACAGGGGGCACTCAGCCCCAGCATTTT. This encodes CASTLGTGGTQPQHF.

The rearrangement uses TRBV2 and TRBJ2-5; perhaps TRBD2 as D (6 bases). Germline CDR1 SNHLY, CDR2 FYNNEI. This CDR3 is built from 12 residues. V was clipped by 7 bases and J by 2 bases, with 8 bases between them. The CDR3: CASKAGQETQYF. As DNA, the CDR3 is TGTGCCAGCAAGGCGGGGCAAGAGACCCAGTACTTC.

This clone appeared a single time. The V and J genes are TRBV25-1 and TRBJ1-1; TRBD1 agrees at 7 bases. The CDR3 totals 13 residues. Germline CDR1 MGHDK, CDR2 SYGVNS. V trimming: 8 bases; J trimming: 4 bases; junction bases outside the gene matches: 7. The CDR3 sequence: CASGHRGATEAFF. For the CDR3, the DNA is TGTGCCAGCGGACACAGGGGCGCCACTGAAGCTTTCTTT. The whole variable domain, remainder taken from reference TRBV25-1 and TRBJ1-1, is EADIYQTPRYLVIGTGKKITLECSQTMGHDKMYWYQQDPGMELHLIHYSYGVNSTEKGDLSSESTVSRIRTEHFPLTLESARPSHTSQYLCASGHRGATEAFFGQGTRLTVV.

This rearrangement joins TRBV15 to TRBJ1-1; a possible D gene is TRBD1 (6 bases). V shed 1 base and J shed 6 bases, with 24 bases lying between them. Germline values: CDR1 LNHNV, CDR2 YYDKDF (reference sequence). This CDR3 is built from 18 residues. CDR3 coding DNA: TGTGCCACCAGCAGAGGCTCAGAACAGGCCAGGGGAGCGGCTGAAGCTTTCTTT. Translating gives CATSRGSEQARGAAEAFF.

The chain employs TRBV5-4 and TRBJ2-2; TRBD2 matches at 7 bases. Germline V gene lookup returns CDR1 SGHNT and CDR2 YYREEE (reference sequence). V trimming: 0 bases; J trimming: 4 bases; junction bases outside the gene matches: 6. There are 16 residues in the CDR3. CDR3 bases: TGTGCCAGCAGCTTGGCGACTAGCTGGGTCACCGGGGAGCTGTTTTTT. Translation: CASSLATSWVTGELFF.

This clone was counted a few times. V and J are TRBV5-4 and TRBJ1-2; D ambiguous. Trimming removed 1 base from V and 4 bases from J, with 11 bases in between. The V gene's germline CDR1 is SGHNT and CDR2 YYREEE (reference sequence). This CDR3 is built from 14 residues. The CDR3 bases are TGTGCCAGCAGCTTGCCACGGAGCGGCTATGGCTACACCTTC. Protein sequence: CASSLPRSGYGYTF.

The V gene is TRBV6-5, the J gene TRBJ2-7; 8 nucleotides match TRBD1. CDR1 MNHEY and CDR2 SVGAGI come from the germline V gene. The CDR3 has 13 residues. The ends lost 5 bases at V and 5 bases at J; junction bases unmatched: 5. CDR3 in DNA: TGTGCCAGCAGTCCCGGGACAGGCAACGAGCAGTACTTC. Translated, it gives CASSPGTGNEQYF.

The rearrangement uses TRBV30 and TRBJ1-2; TRBD1 aligns across 11 bases. Germline V CDR1 and CDR2: GTSNPN, SVGIG (reference sequence). The V and J ends lost 2 bases and 4 bases, in that order; junction bases with no gene match: 3. The CDR3 consists of 14 residues. CDR3 protein: CAWSPGQGVYGYTF. For the CDR3, the DNA is TGTGCCTGGAGTCCGGGACAGGGGGTCTATGGCTACACCTTC.

The CDR3 bases are TGTGCCAGCAGCTTAGACGGAGGGACCTACGAGCAGTACTTC. Protein: CASSLDGGTYEQYF. This chain links TRBV7-9 with TRBJ2-7; possibly TRBD2 for D (6 bases). Germline V gene sequence: CDR1 SEHNR, CDR2 FQNEAQ (reference sequence). The ends were cut back, 1 base at V and 2 bases at J, with 9 bases in the middle. CDR3 length equals 14 residues.

The gene calls are TRBV6-6 and TRBJ1-5, with 8 bases identical to TRBD1. The CDR3 spans 16 residues. From germline, CDR1 is MNHNY and CDR2 SVGAGI (reference sequence). The trim removed 8 bases at V and 3 bases at J, leaving 12 bases unmatched. CDR3 coding DNA: TGTGCCAGCGGAACCTTGACAGGGGCCATCAATCAGCCCCAGCATTTT. As protein: CASGTLTGAINQPQHF.